These 21 T cell receptor beta chains came from one sample sequenced in a study of blood T cell repertoires in COVID-19. TCRdb keeps only in-frame clones here, not all; method: immunoSEQ multiplex PCR. The sample lists roughly 120,000 clones; approximately 89% were seen once. What was sequenced was peripheral blood. Every receptor here comes from a woman aged 80 or older with COVID-19, enrolled during active disease.

The genes are TRBV28 and TRBJ2-7; TRBD2 agrees at 16 bases. Germline CDR1 is MDHEN and CDR2 is SYDVKM. The CDR3 is 18 amino acids. V was clipped by 5 bases and J by 4 bases; unmatched bases: 11. CDR3 protein: CASSLGTSGRAIGYEQYF. The DNA of the CDR3 is TGTGCCAGCAGTCTCGGGACTAGCGGGAGGGCCATAGGATACGAGCAGTACTTC.

This sequence joins TRBV19 and TRBJ1-5; TRBD1 agrees at 7 bases. The trim removed 5 bases at V and 3 bases at J, leaving 10 bases unmatched. CDR3 length equals 16 residues. Germline-derived CDR1 and CDR2 are LNHDA and SQIVND (reference sequence). CDR3 protein: CASSFQQGFNNQPQHF. The CDR3 DNA reads TGTGCCAGTAGTTTTCAACAGGGGTTTAACAATCAGCCCCAGCATTTT.

V and J are TRBV27 and TRBJ2-6; D is perhaps TRBD2 (6 bases). Trimming left V 2 bases short and J 0 bases short, with 8 bases between. CDR3 length: 16 residues. Germline V gives CDR1 MNHEY, CDR2 SMNVEV (reference sequence). The CDR3 is CASSLAAGSGANVLTF. The CDR3 region has the DNA TGTGCCAGCAGTTTAGCAGCGGGCTCTGGGGCCAACGTCCTGACTTTC.

This clone is a singleton in its sample. The chain recombines TRBV4-2 with TRBJ2-4; tentative D call: TRBD2 (5 bases). The CDR3 spans 16 residues. Germline CDR1 reads LGHNA; CDR2 reads YNFKEQ. Between the trimmed V and J ends, which lost 6 bases and 6 bases, there was a span of 21 bases. The CDR3 is CASSNSRVAVGNIQYF. As DNA, the CDR3 is TGTGCCAGCAGTAACTCGAGGGTGGCGGTGGGAAACATTCAGTACTTC.

This clone was counted between two and nine times. Distinct nucleotide sequences in the sample also encode this CDR3. The chain couples TRBV7-3 to TRBJ1-5, with 9 bases identical to TRBD1. The CDR3 has 13 residues. With V trimmed by 5 bases and J by 7 bases, 3 bases remained unmatched. Germline CDR1 is SGHTA and CDR2 is FQGTGA. CDR3 in DNA: TGTGCCAGCAGCCTAGACAGGGGGCAGCCCCAGCATTTT. Amino acid sequence: CASSLDRGQPQHF.

The chain joins TRBV28 to TRBJ2-7, with 11 bases identical to TRBD2. The CDR3 totals 15 residues. Losses at the gene ends were 4 bases for V and 4 bases for J; bases not matched to a gene: 6. Germline assignment: CDR1 MDHEN and CDR2 SYDVKM. The CDR3 bases are TGTGCCAGCAGTTCCGGGACTAGCGGAATTTACGAGCAGTACTTC. Residues: CASSSGTSGIYEQYF.

This clone has a handful of counts. The chain employs TRBV2 and TRBJ2-7; 9 bases are shared with TRBD1. V lost 4 bases to trimming and J lost 7 bases; unmatched junction nucleotides: 5. This CDR3 has 13 amino acids. From germline, CDR1 is SNHLY and CDR2 FYNNEI. CDR3: CASSVYRGQEQYF. CDR3 nucleotides: TGTGCCAGCAGTGTCTACAGGGGGCAGGAGCAGTACTTC.

The chain employs TRBV5-1 and TRBJ1-1; the D gene is possibly TRBD1 (5 bases). The CDR3 has 14 amino acids. With 4 bases removed from V and 1 base from J, the gap between germline ends came to 11 bases. CDR1 and CDR2 from the germline V gene are SGHRS and YFSETQ. The CDR3 bases are TGCGCCAGCAGCATGGTGGGGGGGAACACTGAAGCTTTCTTT. Its translation is CASSMVGGNTEAFF.

The chain employs TRBV7-2 and TRBJ1-3; possibly TRBD1 for D (6 bases). With 6 bases removed from V and 4 bases from J, the gap between germline ends came to 19 bases. The CDR3 loop spans 16 amino acids. CDR1 and CDR2 from the germline V gene are SGHTA and FQGNSA. Here the CDR3 reads CASSQGLGAEGNTIYF. The CDR3 region has the DNA TGTGCCAGCAGTCAAGGTCTGGGGGCGGAGGGAAACACCATATATTTT.

The chain is built from TRBV19 and TRBJ1-1; a weak D match, TRBD1 (5 bases). The germline V gene encodes CDR1 LNHDA and CDR2 SQIVND (reference sequence). Trimming cost V 4 bases and J 2 bases, with 11 bases left between them. The CDR3 is 14 amino acids. CDR3: CASSNGQLNTEAFF. CDR3 bases: TGTGCCAGTAGTAACGGACAATTAAACACTGAAGCTTTCTTT.

V and J are TRBV5-5 and TRBJ1-6; the match to TRBD1 covers 10 bases. CDR1 is SGHKS and CDR2 is YYEKEE in the germline V gene (reference sequence). Trimming removed 2 bases from V and 12 bases from J; junction bases left unmatched: 14. CDR3 length: 17 amino acids. In DNA, the CDR3 is TGTGCCAGCAGCTTCCGGGACAGGGGATTTATGTTGAAACCCCTCCACTTT. It specifies CASSFRDRGFMLKPLHF.

V and J are TRBV7-2 and TRBJ1-2; 7 bases line up with TRBD1. Germline V CDR1 and CDR2: SGHTA, FQGNSA. Trimming at V came to 3 bases and at J to 3 bases, leaving 1 base not matched to a gene. The CDR3 spans 13 residues. The DNA of the CDR3 is TGTGCCAGCAGCTTTGACAGGGACTATGGCTACACCTTC. Its translation is CASSFDRDYGYTF.

Details on this clone: The junction and the germline gene differ at one end; a read error may be behind it. CDR3 sequence (DNA): TGTGCCAGCAGCTTAGGGGCGGGGCCCTCCGACGAGCAGTACTTC. Protein product: CASSLGAGPSDEQYF. V and J are TRBV7-9 and TRBJ2-7, with a possible D match to TRBD2 (6 bases). The CDR3 is 15 residues long. CDR1 is SEHNR and CDR2 is FQNEAQ in the germline V gene (reference sequence).

The chain employs TRBV9 and TRBJ2-3; D might be TRBD2 (5 bases). Germline V lookup: CDR1 SGDLS, CDR2 YYNGEE. Trimming cost V 10 bases and J 3 bases, with 12 bases left between them. This CDR3 has 12 amino acids. CDR3 sequence reads: CASGKGTDTQYF. CDR3 sequence (DNA): TGTGCCTCGGGGAAGGGAACAGATACGCAGTATTTT. The full variable domain, completed using reference TRBV9 and TRBJ2-3, is DSGVTQTPKHLITATGQRVTLRCSPRSGDLSVYWYQQSLDQGLQFLIQYYNGEERAKGNILERFSAQQFPDLHSELNLSSLELGDSALYFCASGKGTDTQYFGPGTRLTVL.

The chain couples TRBV19 to TRBJ2-6, with a possible D match to TRBD1 (7 bases). With 3 bases removed from V and 2 bases from J, the gap between germline ends came to 14 bases. Germline CDR1 and CDR2: LNHDA and SQIVND (reference sequence). This CDR3 contains 17 residues. The DNA of the CDR3 is TGTGCCAGTAGTATCTCGTCCAGGGGGGCTGGGGCCAACGTCCTGACTTTC. Protein: CASSISSRGAGANVLTF.

The V call is TRBV6-5, the J call TRBJ2-2; D possibly corresponds to TRBD2 (6 bases). This CDR3 spans 15 amino acids. The ends were cut back, 5 bases at V and 7 bases at J, with 17 bases in the middle. Germline V gene data show CDR1 as MNHEY and CDR2 as SVGAGI. CDR3 protein: CASSTGLLVNGELFF. CDR3 sequence (DNA): TGTGCCAGCAGTACCGGACTACTCGTTAACGGGGAGCTGTTTTTT.

The chain is built from TRBV5-4 and TRBJ2-1, with D maybe TRBD1 (5 bases). The CDR3 covers 17 residues. Trimming removed 3 bases from V and 0 bases from J, with 16 bases in between. Germline V gives CDR1 SGHNT, CDR2 YYREEE (reference sequence). The CDR3 DNA reads as TGTGCCAGCAGCTCCGAGGCCCGACAGAGCTCCTACAATGAGCAGTTCTTC. Translated: CASSSEARQSSYNEQFF.

The rearrangement links TRBV3-1 (or the pseudogene TRBV3-2) to TRBJ2-2; no definite D call. Trimming took off 1 base at V and 0 bases at J, with 6 bases between the two ends. The germline gives CDR1 LGHDT, CDR2 YNNKEL (reference sequence). This CDR3 is 15 amino acids long. The CDR3: CASSQVRANTGELFF. In DNA, the CDR3 is TGTGCCAGCAGCCAAGTGCGAGCGAACACCGGGGAGCTGTTTTTT.

This chain connects TRBV27 to TRBJ1-6; D might be TRBD1 (5 bases). With 2 bases removed from V and 14 bases from J, the gap between germline ends came to 25 bases. The CDR3 contains 17 residues. Germline values: CDR1 MNHEY, CDR2 SMNVEV (reference sequence). The CDR3 sequence: CASSLAGTLPSGWALHF. CDR3 DNA: TGTGCCAGCAGTTTAGCCGGGACTCTCCCTAGCGGATGGGCCCTCCACTTT.

V gene TRBV9 combines with J gene TRBJ1-6; D is undetermined. Trimming left V 4 bases short and J 8 bases short, with 16 bases between. The CDR3 has 15 amino acids. The germline V gene has CDR1 SGDLS and CDR2 YYNGEE. The DNA for the CDR3 is TGTGCCAGCAGCCCCCGACGCGGTCGGGATTCACCCCTCCACTTT. It yields the protein CASSPRRGRDSPLHF. The variable domain in full, with the rest retrieved from reference TRBV9 and TRBJ1-6, is DSGVTQTPKHLITATGQRVTLRCSPRSGDLSVYWYQQSLDQGLQFLIQYYNGEERAKGNILERFSAQQFPDLHSELNLSSLELGDSALYFCASSPRRGRDSPLHFGNGTRLTVT.

The J gene is TRBJ2-1, the V gene TRBV15; the match to TRBD2 covers 7 bases. Trimming cost V 1 base and J 6 bases; bases outside gene matches: 9. Germline assignment: CDR1 LNHNV and CDR2 YYDKDF (reference sequence). This CDR3 contains 16 residues. Here the CDR3 DNA reads TGTGCCACCAGCAGAGCCGGGTTGGGCGGGAGCAATGAGCAGTTCTTC. It is translated as CATSRAGLGGSNEQFF.